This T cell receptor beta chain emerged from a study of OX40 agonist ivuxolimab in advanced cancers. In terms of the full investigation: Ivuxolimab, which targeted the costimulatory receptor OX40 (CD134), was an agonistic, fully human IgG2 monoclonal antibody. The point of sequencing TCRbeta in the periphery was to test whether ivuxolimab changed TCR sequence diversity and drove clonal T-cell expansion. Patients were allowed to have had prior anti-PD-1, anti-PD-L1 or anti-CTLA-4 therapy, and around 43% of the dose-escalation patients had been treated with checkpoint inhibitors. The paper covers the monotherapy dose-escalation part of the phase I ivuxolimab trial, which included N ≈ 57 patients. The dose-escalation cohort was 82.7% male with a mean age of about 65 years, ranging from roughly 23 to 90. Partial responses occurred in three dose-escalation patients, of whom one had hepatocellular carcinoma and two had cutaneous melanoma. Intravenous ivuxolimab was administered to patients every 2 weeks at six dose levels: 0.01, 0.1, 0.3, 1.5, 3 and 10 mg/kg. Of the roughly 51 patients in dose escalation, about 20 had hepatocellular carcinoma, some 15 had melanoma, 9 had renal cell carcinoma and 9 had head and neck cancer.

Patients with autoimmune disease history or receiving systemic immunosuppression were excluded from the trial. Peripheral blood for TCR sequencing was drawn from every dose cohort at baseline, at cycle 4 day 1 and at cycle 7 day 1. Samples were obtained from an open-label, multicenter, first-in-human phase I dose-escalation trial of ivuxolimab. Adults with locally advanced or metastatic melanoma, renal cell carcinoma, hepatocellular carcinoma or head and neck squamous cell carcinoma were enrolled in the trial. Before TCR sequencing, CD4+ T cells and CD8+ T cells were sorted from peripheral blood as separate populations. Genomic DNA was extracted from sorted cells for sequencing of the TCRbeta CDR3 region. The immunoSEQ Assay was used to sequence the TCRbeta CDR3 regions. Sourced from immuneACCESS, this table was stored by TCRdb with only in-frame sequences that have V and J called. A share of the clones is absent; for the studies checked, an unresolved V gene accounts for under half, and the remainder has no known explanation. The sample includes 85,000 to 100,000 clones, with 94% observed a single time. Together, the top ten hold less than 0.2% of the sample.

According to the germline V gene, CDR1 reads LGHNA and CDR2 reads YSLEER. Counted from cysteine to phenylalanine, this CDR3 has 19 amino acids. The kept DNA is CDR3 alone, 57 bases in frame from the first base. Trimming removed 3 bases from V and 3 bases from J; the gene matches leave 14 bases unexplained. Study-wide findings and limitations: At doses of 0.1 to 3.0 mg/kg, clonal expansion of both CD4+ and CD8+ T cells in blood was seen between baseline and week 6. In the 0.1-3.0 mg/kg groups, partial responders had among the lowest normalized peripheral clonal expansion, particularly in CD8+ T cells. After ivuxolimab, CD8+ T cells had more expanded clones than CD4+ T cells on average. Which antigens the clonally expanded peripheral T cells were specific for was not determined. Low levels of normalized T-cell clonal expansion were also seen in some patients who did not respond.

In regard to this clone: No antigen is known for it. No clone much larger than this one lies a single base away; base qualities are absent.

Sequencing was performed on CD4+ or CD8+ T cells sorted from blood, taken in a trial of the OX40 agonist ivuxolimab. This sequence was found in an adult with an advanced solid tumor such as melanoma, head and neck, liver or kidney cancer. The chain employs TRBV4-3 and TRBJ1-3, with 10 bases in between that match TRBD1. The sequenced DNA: TGCGCCAGCAGCCAGGGGCTTCGACAGGGGGCTAAAGTTGGAAACACCATATATTTT. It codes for CASSQGLRQGAKVGNTIYF.